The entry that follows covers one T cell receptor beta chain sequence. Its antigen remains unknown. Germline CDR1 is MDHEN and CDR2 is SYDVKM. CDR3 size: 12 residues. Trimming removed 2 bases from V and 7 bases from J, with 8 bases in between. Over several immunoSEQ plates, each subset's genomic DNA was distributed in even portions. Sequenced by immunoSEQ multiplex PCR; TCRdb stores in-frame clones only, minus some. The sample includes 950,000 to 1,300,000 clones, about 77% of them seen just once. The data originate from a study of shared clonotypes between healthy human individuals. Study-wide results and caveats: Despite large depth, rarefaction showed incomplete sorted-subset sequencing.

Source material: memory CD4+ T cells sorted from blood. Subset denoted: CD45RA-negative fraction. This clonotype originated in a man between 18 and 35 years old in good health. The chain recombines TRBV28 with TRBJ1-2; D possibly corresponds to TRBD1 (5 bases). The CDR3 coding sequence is TGTGCCAGCAGTTTAGAGAGGGGTGGCTACACCTTC. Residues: CASSLERGGYTF.